This T cell receptor beta chain was obtained from a study of CD8 T cells in Susac syndrome. CD8+ and CD4+ blood T cells underwent TCR beta sequencing. V was pared by 5 bases and J by 5 bases, with 6 bases of the junction left unmatched. Germline assignment: CDR1 SGHTA and CDR2 FQGTGA. This CDR3 contains 15 residues. cDNA came from roughly 0.53 to 1 ug RNA primed by random hexamers. Amplification of TCR beta CDR3 used immunoSEQ multiplex PCR across 54 Vbeta and 13 Jbeta. Using its own MiXCR run on the immunoSEQ multiplex PCR reads, TCRdb lists one record per CDR3 protein. The data hold some 70,000 distinct CDR3 sequences, with 85% to 95% observed a single time.

The chain combines TRBV7-3 with TRBJ2-1, with 10 nucleotides matching TRBD1. The sequence came from a human donor with multiple sclerosis. Sequenced: CD8+ T cells from PBMCs. CDR3 region: CASSPMTGGNNEQFF. DNA of the CDR3: TGTGCCAGCAGCCCTATGACAGGGGGCAACAATGAGCAGTTCTTC.